This TCR beta chain was documented in a study of radiation and T cells in renal cell carcinoma. Study summary: Nephrectomy followed 15 Gy stereotactic body radiation by 4 weeks. Study-level results: From baseline, blood top tumor clonotypes peaked at 2 weeks post-radiation.

TCRdb's copy holds only in-frame clones and misses some; the assay was immunoSEQ multiplex PCR. The table lists 120,000 or so clones, 88% of them singletons. Trimming removed 3 bases from V and 8 bases from J; junction bases left unmatched: 12. The CDR3 runs 16 residues. Germline values: CDR1 MGHDK, CDR2 SYGVNS. Described time point: blood 2 weeks post-SBRT. Regarding treatment: 15 Gy SBRT to primary tumor, nephrectomy 4 weeks later. Remarks on this clone: Its antigen is unidentified.

The material sequenced was blood, taken from a patient whose treatment included radiotherapy and nephrectomy. The sequence derives from an older woman with renal cell carcinoma. V and J are TRBV25-1 and TRBJ2-1; 8 bases agree with TRBD2. The CDR3 loop is CASSDMPIGGVDEQFF. CDR3 nucleotide sequence: TGTGCCAGCAGTGATATGCCGATCGGGGGGGTCGATGAGCAGTTCTTC.